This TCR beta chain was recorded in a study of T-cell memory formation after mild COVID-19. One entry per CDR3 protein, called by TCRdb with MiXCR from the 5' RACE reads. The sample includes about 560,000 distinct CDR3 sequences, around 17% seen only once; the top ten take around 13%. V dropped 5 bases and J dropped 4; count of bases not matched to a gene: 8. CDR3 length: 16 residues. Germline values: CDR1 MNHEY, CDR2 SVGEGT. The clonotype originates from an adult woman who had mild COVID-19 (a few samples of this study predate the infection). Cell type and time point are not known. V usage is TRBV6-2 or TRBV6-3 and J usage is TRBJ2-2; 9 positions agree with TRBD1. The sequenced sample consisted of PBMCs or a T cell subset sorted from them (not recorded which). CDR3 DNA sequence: TGTGCCAGCAGTCAATATGGGACAGGGAGCACCGGGGAGCTGTTTTTT. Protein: CASSQYGTGSTGELFF.